The clone carrying this T cell receptor beta chain was seen once. Its target is unknown. 13 Jbeta primers and 60 Vbeta primers were used for the PCR. Data came from immunoSEQ multiplex PCR; TCRdb stores just in-frame clones and leaves some out. The table has some 190,000 clones, about 81% seen once. The entry originates in a study of cytomegalovirus exposure and HLA in healthy donors. The study's findings and limits: Reportedly, cytomegalovirus status was diagnosed with high sensitivity and specificity. Presence/absence analyses treated sequencing depth as roughly uniform across donors.

Germline trimming cut 3 bases from V and 6 bases from J; bases unmatched to any gene: 8. The CDR3 is 15 amino acids. The V gene's germline CDR1 is MNHEY and CDR2 SMNVEV (reference sequence). The J gene is TRBJ2-7, the V gene TRBV27; 10 bases agree with TRBD2. The specimen was PBMCs. The source is a man aged 35 to 55 in good health and CMV-seronegative. The CDR3 reads CASSFLHLAGVEQYF. The CDR3 nucleotides are TGTGCCAGCAGTTTCCTTCACCTAGCGGGAGTCGAGCAGTACTTC.